These 22 T cell receptor beta chains were sequenced from one sample in a study of blood T cell repertoires in COVID-19. Generated by immunoSEQ multiplex PCR, the TCRdb table keeps only in-frame clones and is missing some. Counted here are some 22,000 clones, 70% to 90% occurring once; the ten biggest clones make up more than 20%. Source material: peripheral blood. The receptors were gathered from a human donor with active COVID-19. The donor label of this sample is uncertain.

The rearrangement joins TRBV5-4 to TRBJ2-1, with D possibly matching TRBD2 (6 bases). Trimming took off 0 bases at V and 8 bases at J, with 24 bases between the two ends. Germline CDR1 reads SGHNT; CDR2 reads YYREEE (reference sequence). The length of the CDR3 is 18 residues. This chain's CDR3 is CASSLGRFSGGNLDEQFF. For the CDR3, the DNA is TGTGCCAGCAGCTTGGGCCGTTTTAGTGGCGGGAATTTGGATGAGCAGTTCTTC.

The chain recombines TRBV3-1 (or the pseudogene TRBV3-2) with TRBJ2-3; D remains unclear. Germline-derived CDR1 and CDR2 are LGHDT and YNNKEL (reference sequence). V lost 4 bases and J lost 3, with 8 bases in between. The CDR3 is made up of 13 amino acids. The DNA of the CDR3 is TGTGCCAGCAGCCCCCCCCTAACAGATACGCAGTATTTT. Translated: CASSPPLTDTQYF.

The CDR3 sequence: CASSPGTGGLNNEQFF. The DNA for the CDR3 is TGTGCCAGCAGTCCGGGCACGGGGGGGCTAAACAATGAGCAGTTCTTC. The chain couples TRBV6-6 to TRBJ2-1; 8 bases match TRBD2. Germline CDR1 reads MNHNY; CDR2 reads SVGAGI (reference sequence). V was clipped by 5 bases and J by 5 bases; unmatched bases: 11. The CDR3 totals 16 residues.

The chain recombines TRBV7-2 with TRBJ2-1; D is unresolved. The V and J ends lost 1 base and 4 bases respectively, with 8 bases between them. CDR3 size: 14 residues. CDR1 is SGHTA and CDR2 is FQGNSA in the germline V gene. The CDR3, as DNA: TGTGCCAGCAGCTTAGGTGGCCGATACAATGAGCAGTTCTTC. Its translation is CASSLGGRYNEQFF.

The chain joins TRBV9 to TRBJ2-7; unclear D gene. V shed 0 bases and J shed 2 bases, with 12 bases lying between them. Germline V gene sequence: CDR1 SGDLS, CDR2 YYNGEE. This CDR3 contains 15 residues. The CDR3 DNA follows: TGTGCCAGCAGCGTAGGTCCCGATAGCCCCTACGAGCAGTACTTC. Translating gives CASSVGPDSPYEQYF.

V usage is TRBV15 and J usage is TRBJ2-1; 16 bases match TRBD2. V gave up 8 bases and J gave up 6 bases; unmatched junction bases: 7. Germline CDR1 and CDR2: LNHNV and YYDKDF (reference sequence). CDR3 length equals 16 residues. In nucleotides, the CDR3 is TGTGCCACCTCGGGACTAGCGGGAGGGGGGGTCAATGAGCAGTTCTTC. Residues: CATSGLAGGGVNEQFF.

The rearrangement links TRBV7-3 to TRBJ2-1, with TRBD2 identical over 10 bases. Germline-derived CDR1 and CDR2 are SGHTA and FQGTGA. The CDR3 contains 17 residues. Trimming cost V 5 bases and J 2 bases; bases outside gene matches: 9. The CDR3 nucleotides read TGTGCCAGCAGCCCTCATTTAGCGGGAGGACCCTACAATGAGCAGTTCTTC. Protein sequence: CASSPHLAGGPYNEQFF.

This clone was observed a few times. The CDR3 loop reads CASSLARTGDGYTF. CDR3 bases: TGCGCCAGCAGCTTGGCCCGGACAGGGGATGGCTACACCTTC. The chain carries TRBV5-1 and TRBJ1-2; TRBD1 matches at 9 bases. This CDR3 has 14 amino acids. V trimming: 0 bases; J trimming: 6 bases; junction bases outside the gene matches: 3. Germline CDR1 and CDR2: SGHRS and YFSETQ.

The chain uses TRBV27 and TRBJ2-7; 8 bases match TRBD1. The CDR3 consists of 15 residues. Germline V gene sequence: CDR1 MNHEY, CDR2 SMNVEV (reference sequence). With 4 bases clipped from V and 0 bases from J, the junction kept 5 bases outside the gene matches. CDR3 in amino acids: CASSSGTGRSYEQYF. The CDR3 DNA follows: TGTGCCAGCAGTTCCGGGACAGGCCGCTCCTACGAGCAGTACTTC.

This clone has more than one count but fewer than ten. The chain links TRBV27 to TRBJ1-6; the match to TRBD1 covers 9 bases. CDR3 size: 15 residues. Trimming at V came to 7 bases and at J to 10 bases, leaving 11 bases not matched to a gene. CDR1 is MNHEY and CDR2 is SMNVEV in the germline V gene (reference sequence). CDR3 amino acids: CASTTGTGLESPLHF. As DNA, the CDR3 is TGTGCCAGCACCACTGGGACAGGGTTGGAATCACCCCTCCACTTT.

The chain combines TRBV27 with TRBJ2-1; TRBD2 might be the D (6 bases). Germline V gene sequence: CDR1 MNHEY, CDR2 SMNVEV (reference sequence). The ends were cut back, 7 bases at V and 5 bases at J, with 15 bases in the middle. The CDR3 has 14 residues. The CDR3 protein is CASKTSETNNEQFF. The CDR3 DNA reads TGTGCCAGCAAGACTAGTGAGACTAACAATGAGCAGTTCTTC.

The chain couples TRBV3-1 (or the pseudogene TRBV3-2) to TRBJ2-5; no definite D call. Germline V gene sequence: CDR1 LGHDT, CDR2 YNNKEL (reference sequence). The CDR3 loop spans 11 amino acids. V shed 2 bases and J shed 12 bases, with 10 bases lying between them. Here the CDR3 reads CASSQSYDKYF. The CDR3 coding sequence is TGTGCCAGCAGCCAATCCTACGATAAGTACTTC.

This clone showed up just a few times. The genes are TRBV19 and TRBJ2-5, with 10 positions matching TRBD1. The germline CDR1 and CDR2 sequences are LNHDA and SQIVND (reference sequence). This CDR3 has 13 residues. Trimming took 5 bases from V and 4 from J; bases not matched to a gene: 1. Here the CDR3 reads CASSGQGGETQYF. The CDR3 region has the DNA TGTGCCAGTAGTGGACAGGGGGGAGAGACCCAGTACTTC.

The V and J genes are TRBV7-9 and TRBJ2-1, with 8 bases fitting TRBD2. V shed 1 base, J shed 3 bases, and the junction held 5 bases outside the gene matches. Germline loops: CDR1 SEHNR, CDR2 FQNEAQ (reference sequence). The CDR3 contains 16 residues. The CDR3 loop is CASSLDSGRYYNEQFF. CDR3 DNA sequence: TGTGCCAGCAGCTTAGACAGCGGGAGATACTACAATGAGCAGTTCTTC.

This chain uses TRBV5-4 with TRBJ2-1, with 7 bases lining up with TRBD2. Trimming removed 7 bases from V and 5 bases from J; junction bases left unmatched: 9. Germline V gene sequence: CDR1 SGHNT, CDR2 YYREEE (reference sequence). The CDR3 is made up of 14 amino acids. Written as DNA, the CDR3 is TGTGCCAGCTCACTCCTAGCGGATCACAATGAGCAGTTCTTC. It encodes CASSLLADHNEQFF.

The chain recombines TRBV2 with TRBJ2-7, with 10 bases lining up with TRBD1. Germline V CDR1 and CDR2: SNHLY, FYNNEI. The CDR3 is made up of 14 amino acids. J was trimmed by 3 bases and V by 8 bases; bases with no gene match: 7. The CDR3 DNA follows: TGTGCCAGCGAGGGGGACAGGGGCTACTACGAGCAGTACTTC. Protein: CASEGDRGYYEQYF.

J is TRBJ1-2 and V is TRBV6-5; TRBD1 agrees at 10 bases. CDR3 length: 15 residues. Germline V CDR1 and CDR2: MNHEY, SVGAGI. J gave up 4 bases and V 0 bases, and 2 bases lay outside the gene matches. Written as DNA, the CDR3 is TGTGCCAGCAGTTACTCTCGGACAGGGGGCTATGGCTACACCTTC. Residues: CASSYSRTGGYGYTF.

The chain uses TRBV6-5 and TRBJ2-3, with D perhaps matching TRBD1 (5 bases). The CDR3 runs to 15 residues. Germline V CDR1 and CDR2: MNHEY, SVGAGI. The V gene lost 6 bases and the J gene lost 2 bases, with 15 bases spanning the gap. The CDR3 DNA reads as TGTGCCAGCAGCCCCGAACAGGTAGCCACAGATACGCAGTATTTT. Translated, it gives CASSPEQVATDTQYF.

The rearrangement joins TRBV28 to TRBJ2-7; TRBD2 aligns across 8 bases. Per germline, CDR1 MDHEN and CDR2 SYDVKM. This CDR3 is 13 amino acids long. Unmatched junction bases numbered 8, after V lost 8 bases and J lost 5 bases. The DNA of the CDR3 is TGTGCCAGCTATAGCGGGAACTTCCACGAGCAGTACTTC. Its protein is CASYSGNFHEQYF.

The chain carries TRBV6-6 and TRBJ1-1; possibly TRBD1 for D (5 bases). This CDR3 is 15 amino acids long. In germline, CDR1 is MNHNY, CDR2 SVGAGI (reference sequence). Deletions cut 3 bases from V and 2 bases from J, with 13 bases between. CDR3: CASSYSPDSNTEAFF. Here the CDR3 DNA reads TGTGCCAGCAGTTATTCCCCCGACAGTAACACTGAAGCTTTCTTT.

The chain combines TRBV21-1 with TRBJ1-1. TRBV21-1 is a pseudogene locus. The CDR3 sequence is 16 residues long. The CDR3 loop is CASSKEGYRGGTEAFF. CDR3 coding DNA: TGTGCCAGCAGCAAAGAGGGGTATCGGGGGGGTACTGAAGCTTTCTTT.

DNA for the CDR3: TGTGCCAGCAGTTTACGGTCCCACTATGGCTACACCTTC. This gives the protein CASSLRSHYGYTF. The chain links TRBV28 to TRBJ1-2; D is unclear. This CDR3 region has 13 residues. Trimming stripped 2 bases from V and 3 bases from J, with 7 bases between. Germline V gene sequence: CDR1 MDHEN, CDR2 SYDVKM.